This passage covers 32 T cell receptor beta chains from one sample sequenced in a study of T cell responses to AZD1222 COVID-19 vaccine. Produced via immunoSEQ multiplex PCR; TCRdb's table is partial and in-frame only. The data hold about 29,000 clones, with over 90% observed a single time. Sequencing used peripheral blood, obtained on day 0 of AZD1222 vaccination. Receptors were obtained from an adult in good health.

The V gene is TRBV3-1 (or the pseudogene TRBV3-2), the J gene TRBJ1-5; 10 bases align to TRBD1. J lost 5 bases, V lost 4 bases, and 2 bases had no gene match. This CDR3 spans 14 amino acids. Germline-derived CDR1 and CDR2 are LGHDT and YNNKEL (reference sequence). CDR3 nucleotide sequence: TGTGCCAGCAGCCGGGGGACAGGGGATCAGCCCCAGCATTTT. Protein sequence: CASSRGTGDQPQHF.

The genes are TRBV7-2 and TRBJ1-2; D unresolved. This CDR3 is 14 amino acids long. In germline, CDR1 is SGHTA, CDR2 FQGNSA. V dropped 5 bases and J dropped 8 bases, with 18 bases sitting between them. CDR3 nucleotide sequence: TGTGCCAGCAGCACCGTACAGTCCCTCTCGGGCTACACCTTC. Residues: CASSTVQSLSGYTF.

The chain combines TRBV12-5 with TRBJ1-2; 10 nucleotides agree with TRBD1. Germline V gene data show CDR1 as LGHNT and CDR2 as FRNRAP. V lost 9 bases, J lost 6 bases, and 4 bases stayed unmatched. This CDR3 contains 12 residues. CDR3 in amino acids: CASGQGVDGYTF. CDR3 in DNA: TGTGCTAGCGGACAGGGGGTCGATGGCTACACCTTC.

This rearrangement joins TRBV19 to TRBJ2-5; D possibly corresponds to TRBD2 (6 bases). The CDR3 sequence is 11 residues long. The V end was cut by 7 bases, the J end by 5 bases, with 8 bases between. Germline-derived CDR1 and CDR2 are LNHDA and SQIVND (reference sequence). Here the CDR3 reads CASTRGETQYF. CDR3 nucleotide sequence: TGTGCCAGTACCCGGGGGGAGACCCAGTACTTC.

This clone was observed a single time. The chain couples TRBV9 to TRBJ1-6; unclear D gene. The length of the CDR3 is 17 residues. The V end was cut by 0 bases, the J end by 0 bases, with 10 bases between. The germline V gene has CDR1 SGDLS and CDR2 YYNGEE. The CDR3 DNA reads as TGTGCCAGCAGCGTAGGAGGCGCCGGCTCCTATAATTCACCCCTCCACTTT. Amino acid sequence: CASSVGGAGSYNSPLHF.

CDR3 coding DNA: TGTGCCAGCAGCCCCAAGACTAGCGGGAGTGATACGCAGTATTTT. It encodes CASSPKTSGSDTQYF. The genes are TRBV7-9 and TRBJ2-3, with TRBD2 identical over 12 bases. V lost 5 bases, J lost 6 bases, and 6 bases stayed unmatched. CDR3 size: 15 residues. Germline V gives CDR1 SEHNR, CDR2 FQNEAQ (reference sequence).

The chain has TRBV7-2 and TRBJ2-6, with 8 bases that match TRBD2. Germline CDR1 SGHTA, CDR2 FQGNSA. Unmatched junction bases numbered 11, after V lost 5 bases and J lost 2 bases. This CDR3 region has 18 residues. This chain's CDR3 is CASSPTWRGVPGANVLTF. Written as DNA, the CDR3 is TGTGCCAGCAGCCCGACCTGGCGGGGGGTTCCTGGGGCCAACGTCCTGACTTTC. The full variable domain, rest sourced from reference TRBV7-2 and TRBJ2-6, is GAGVSQSPSNKVTEKGKDVELRCDPISGHTALYWYRQSLGQGLEFLIYFQGNSAPDKSGLPSDRFSAERTGGSVSTLTIQRTQQEDSAVYLCASSPTWRGVPGANVLTFGAGSRLTVL.

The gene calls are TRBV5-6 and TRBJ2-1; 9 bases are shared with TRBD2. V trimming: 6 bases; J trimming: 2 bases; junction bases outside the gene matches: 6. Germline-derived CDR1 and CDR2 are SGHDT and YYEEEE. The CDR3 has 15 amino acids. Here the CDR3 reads CASIPRGGAYNEQFF. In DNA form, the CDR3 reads TGTGCCAGCATTCCGCGGGGGGGAGCCTACAATGAGCAGTTCTTC.

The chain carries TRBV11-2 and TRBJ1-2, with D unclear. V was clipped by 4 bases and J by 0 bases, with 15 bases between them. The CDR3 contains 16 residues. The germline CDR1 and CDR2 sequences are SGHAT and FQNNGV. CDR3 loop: CASSWAGNLPNYGYTF. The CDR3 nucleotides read TGTGCCAGCAGCTGGGCCGGTAATTTACCTAACTATGGCTACACCTTC.

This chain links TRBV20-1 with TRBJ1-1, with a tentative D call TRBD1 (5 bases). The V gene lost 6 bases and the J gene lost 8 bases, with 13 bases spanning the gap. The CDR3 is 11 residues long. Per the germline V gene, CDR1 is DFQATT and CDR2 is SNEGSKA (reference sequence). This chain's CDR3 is CSAYYRGEAFF. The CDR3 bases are TGCAGTGCCTACTACCGGGGGGAAGCTTTCTTT.

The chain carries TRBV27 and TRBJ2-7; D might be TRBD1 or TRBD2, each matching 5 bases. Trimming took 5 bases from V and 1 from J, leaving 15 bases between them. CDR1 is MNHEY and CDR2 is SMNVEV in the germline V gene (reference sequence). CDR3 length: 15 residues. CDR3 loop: CASSPTRDESYEQYF. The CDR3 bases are TGTGCCAGCAGTCCAACCCGGGACGAATCCTACGAGCAGTACTTC.

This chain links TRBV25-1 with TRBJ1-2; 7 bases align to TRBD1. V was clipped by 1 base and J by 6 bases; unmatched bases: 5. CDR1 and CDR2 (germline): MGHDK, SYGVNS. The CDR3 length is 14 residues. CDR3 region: CASSELEGGNGYTF. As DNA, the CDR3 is TGTGCCAGCAGTGAATTAGAAGGGGGCAATGGCTACACCTTC.

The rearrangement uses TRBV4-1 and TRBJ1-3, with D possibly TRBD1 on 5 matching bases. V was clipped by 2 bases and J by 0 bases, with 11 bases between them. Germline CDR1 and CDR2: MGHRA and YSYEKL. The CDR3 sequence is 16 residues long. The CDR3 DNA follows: TGCGCCAGCAGCCAACTGACAGCCCGCTCTGGAAACACCATATATTTT. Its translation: CASSQLTARSGNTIYF.

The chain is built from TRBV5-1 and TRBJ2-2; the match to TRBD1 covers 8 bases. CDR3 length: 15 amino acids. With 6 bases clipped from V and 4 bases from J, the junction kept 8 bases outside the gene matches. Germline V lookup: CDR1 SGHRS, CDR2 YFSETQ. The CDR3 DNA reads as TGCGCCAGCACCGCGCAGGGGGCGGGCACCGGGGAGCTGTTTTTT. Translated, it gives CASTAQGAGTGELFF.

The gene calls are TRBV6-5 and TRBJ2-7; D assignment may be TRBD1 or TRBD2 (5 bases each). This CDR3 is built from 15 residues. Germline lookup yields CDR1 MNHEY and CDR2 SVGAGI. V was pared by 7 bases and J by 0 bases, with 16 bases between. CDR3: CASTLRDANSYEQYF. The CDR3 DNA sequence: TGTGCCAGCACCCTTCGGGACGCCAACTCCTACGAGCAGTACTTC.

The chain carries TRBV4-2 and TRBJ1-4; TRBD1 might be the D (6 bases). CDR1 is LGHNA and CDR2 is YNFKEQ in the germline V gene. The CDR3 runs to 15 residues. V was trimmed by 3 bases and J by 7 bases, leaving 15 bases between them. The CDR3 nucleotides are TGTGCCAGCAGCCAGTTACAGGGAGGAGGTGAAAAACTGTTTTTT. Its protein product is CASSQLQGGGEKLFF.

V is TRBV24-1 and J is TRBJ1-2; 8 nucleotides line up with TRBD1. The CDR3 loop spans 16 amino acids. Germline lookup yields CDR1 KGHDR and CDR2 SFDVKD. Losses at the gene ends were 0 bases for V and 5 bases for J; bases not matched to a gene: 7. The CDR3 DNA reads TGTGCCACCAGTGATTTGGACAGGGGATTATTTTATGGCTACACCTTC. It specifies CATSDLDRGLFYGYTF.

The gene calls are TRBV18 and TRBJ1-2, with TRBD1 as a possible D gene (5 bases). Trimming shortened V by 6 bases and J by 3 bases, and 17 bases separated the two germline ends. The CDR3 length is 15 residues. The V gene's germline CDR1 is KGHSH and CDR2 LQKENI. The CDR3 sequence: CASSLDKGTDYGYTF. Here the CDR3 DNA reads TGTGCCAGCTCCCTCGATAAAGGGACCGACTATGGCTACACCTTC.

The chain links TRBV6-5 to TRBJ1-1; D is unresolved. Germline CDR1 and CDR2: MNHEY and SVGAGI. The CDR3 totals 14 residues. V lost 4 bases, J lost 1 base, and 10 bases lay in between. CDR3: CASSWKGENTEAFF. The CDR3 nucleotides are TGTGCCAGCAGTTGGAAGGGCGAGAACACTGAAGCTTTCTTT.

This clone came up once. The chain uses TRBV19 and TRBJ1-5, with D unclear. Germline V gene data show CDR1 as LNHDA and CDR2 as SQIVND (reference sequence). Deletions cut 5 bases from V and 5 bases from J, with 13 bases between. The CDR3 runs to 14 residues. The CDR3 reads CASSYSLPHQPQHF. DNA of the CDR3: TGTGCCAGTAGTTACTCTCTCCCTCATCAGCCCCAGCATTTT.

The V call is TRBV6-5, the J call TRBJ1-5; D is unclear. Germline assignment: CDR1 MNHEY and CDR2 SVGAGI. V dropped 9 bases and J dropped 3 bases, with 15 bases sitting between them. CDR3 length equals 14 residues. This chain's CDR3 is CARETQEINQPQHF. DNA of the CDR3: TGTGCCAGGGAGACCCAGGAAATCAATCAGCCCCAGCATTTT.

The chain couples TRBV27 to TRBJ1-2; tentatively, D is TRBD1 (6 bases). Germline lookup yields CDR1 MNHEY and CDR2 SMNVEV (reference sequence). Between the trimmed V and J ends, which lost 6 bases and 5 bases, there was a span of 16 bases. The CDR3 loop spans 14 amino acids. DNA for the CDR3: TGTGCCAGCAGCCCGACAGGTGGGTCTTATGGCTACACCTTC. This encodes CASSPTGGSYGYTF.

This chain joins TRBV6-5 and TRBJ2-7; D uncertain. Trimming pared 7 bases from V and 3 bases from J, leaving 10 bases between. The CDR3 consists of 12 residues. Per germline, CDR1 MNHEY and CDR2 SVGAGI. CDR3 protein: CASTNELYEQYF. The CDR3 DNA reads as TGTGCCAGCACTAACGAACTCTACGAGCAGTACTTC.

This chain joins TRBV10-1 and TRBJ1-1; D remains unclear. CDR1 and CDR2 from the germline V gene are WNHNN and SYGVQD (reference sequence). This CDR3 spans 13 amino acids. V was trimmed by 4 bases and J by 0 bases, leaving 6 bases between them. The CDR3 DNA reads TGCGCCAGCAGTGGGACGGTGAACACTGAAGCTTTCTTT. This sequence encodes CASSGTVNTEAFF.

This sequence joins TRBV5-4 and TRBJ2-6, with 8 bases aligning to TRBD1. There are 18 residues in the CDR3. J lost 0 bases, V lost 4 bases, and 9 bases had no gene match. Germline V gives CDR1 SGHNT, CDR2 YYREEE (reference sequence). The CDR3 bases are TGTGCCAGCAGCCCCAGACAGGGGACATTCTCTGGGGCCAACGTCCTGACTTTC. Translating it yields CASSPRQGTFSGANVLTF.

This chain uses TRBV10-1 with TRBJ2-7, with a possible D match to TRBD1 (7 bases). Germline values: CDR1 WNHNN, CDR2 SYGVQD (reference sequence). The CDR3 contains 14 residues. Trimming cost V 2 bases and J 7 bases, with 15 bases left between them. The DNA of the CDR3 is TGCGCCAGCAGTGAGGACAGGGACTCGGCTGAGCAGTACTTC. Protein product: CASSEDRDSAEQYF.

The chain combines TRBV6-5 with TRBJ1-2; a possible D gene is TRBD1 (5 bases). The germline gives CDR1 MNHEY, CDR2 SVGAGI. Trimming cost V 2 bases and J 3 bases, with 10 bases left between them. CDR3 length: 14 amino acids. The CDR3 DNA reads TGTGCCAGCAGTTACAAAGGGGATGACTATGGCTACACCTTC. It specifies CASSYKGDDYGYTF.

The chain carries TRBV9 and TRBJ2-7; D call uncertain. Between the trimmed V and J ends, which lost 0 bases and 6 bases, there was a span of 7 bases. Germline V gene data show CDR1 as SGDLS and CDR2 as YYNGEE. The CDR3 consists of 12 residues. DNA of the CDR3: TGTGCCAGCAGCGTAGCAGGTCGCGAGCAGTACTTC. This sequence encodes CASSVAGREQYF.

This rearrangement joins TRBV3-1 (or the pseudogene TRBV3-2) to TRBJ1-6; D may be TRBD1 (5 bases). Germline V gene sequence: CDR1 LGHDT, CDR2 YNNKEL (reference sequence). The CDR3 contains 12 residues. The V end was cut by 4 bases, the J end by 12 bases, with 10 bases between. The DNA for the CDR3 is TGTGCCAGCAGCCCCGAGGGGAGACCCCTCCACTTT. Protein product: CASSPEGRPLHF.

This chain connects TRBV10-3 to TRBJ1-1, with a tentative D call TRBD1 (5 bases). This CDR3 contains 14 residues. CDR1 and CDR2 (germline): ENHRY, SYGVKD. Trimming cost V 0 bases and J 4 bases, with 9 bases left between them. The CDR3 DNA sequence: TGTGCCATCAGTGAGTCGGAAGGGACCACTGAAGCTTTCTTT. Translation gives CAISESEGTTEAFF.

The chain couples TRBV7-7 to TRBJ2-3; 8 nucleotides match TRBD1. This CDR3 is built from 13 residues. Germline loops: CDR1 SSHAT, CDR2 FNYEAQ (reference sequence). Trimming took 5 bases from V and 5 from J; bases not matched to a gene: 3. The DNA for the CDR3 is TGTGCCAGCAGCCTCGACAGGGGAGATACGCAGTATTTT. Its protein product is CASSLDRGDTQYF. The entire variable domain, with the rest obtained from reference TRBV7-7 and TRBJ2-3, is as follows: GAGVSQSPRYKVTKRGQDVTLRCDPISSHATLYWYQQALGQGPEFLTYFNYEAQPDKSGLPSDRFSAERPEGSISTLTIQRTEQRDSAMYRCASSLDRGDTQYFGPGTRLTVL.

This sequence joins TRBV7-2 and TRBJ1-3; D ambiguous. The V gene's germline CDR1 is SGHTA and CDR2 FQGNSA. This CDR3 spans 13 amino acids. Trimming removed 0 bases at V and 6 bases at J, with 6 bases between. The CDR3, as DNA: TGTGCCAGCAGCTTAGCAGGGTTAAACACCATATATTTT. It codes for CASSLAGLNTIYF.